Shown below are 28 T cell receptor beta chains from a single sample sequenced in a study of T cell therapy after organ transplantation. For these TCRs, the target antigens are not known. Clones were read by immunoSEQ multiplex PCR, and TCRdb kept only the in-frame ones, dropping some. Of some 47,000 clones in the sample, 94% were seen once. Sequences were derived from CD8+ T cells from blood, sampled before autologous CMV-specific T cell therapy. The receptors come from a human patient who had received a solid organ transplant and had CMV disease.

This clone was observed a single time. Compared with germline, one end of the junction differs, possibly owing to a read error. The V gene is TRBV7-9, the J gene TRBJ2-3; D may be TRBD2 (5 bases). Germline V gene sequence: CDR1 SEHNR, CDR2 FQNEAQ (reference sequence). This CDR3 spans 17 amino acids. The CDR3: CASTLSALGGNTDTQYF. The CDR3 DNA sequence: TGTGCCAGCACCTTAAGCGCGCTAGGAGGCAACACAGATACGCAGTATTTT.

The genes are TRBV5-1 and TRBJ1-6; D is ambiguous. Germline CDR1 SGHRS, CDR2 YFSETQ. V was pared by 0 bases and J by 0 bases, with 13 bases between. The CDR3 sequence is 18 residues long. CDR3 in amino acids: CASSLGQPKSSYNSPLHF. The CDR3 DNA is TGCGCCAGCAGCTTGGGGCAGCCCAAGAGCTCCTATAATTCACCCCTCCACTTT. The full variable domain, completed using reference TRBV5-1 and TRBJ1-6, is KAGVTQTPRYLIKTRGQQVTLSCSPISGHRSVSWYQQTPGQGLQFLFEYFSETQRNKGNFPGRFSGRQFSNSRSEMNVSTLELGDSALYLCASSLGQPKSSYNSPLHFGNGTRLTVT.

DNA of the CDR3: TGTGCCAGTACTAGGGGGATAAAGAACACTGAAGCTTTCTTT. This encodes CASTRGIKNTEAFF. This chain connects TRBV19 to TRBJ1-1; a weak D match, TRBD1 (6 bases). Deletions cut 7 bases from V and 1 base from J, with 13 bases between. Germline CDR1 reads LNHDA; CDR2 reads SQIVND (reference sequence). The CDR3 covers 14 residues.

This sequence joins TRBV4-2 and TRBJ2-3; no clear D. The CDR3 sequence is 13 residues long. CDR1 is LGHNA, CDR2 YNFKEQ, per germline. Trimming stripped 4 bases from V and 6 bases from J, with 11 bases between. The CDR3 reads CASSPRLKDTQYF. CDR3 DNA sequence: TGTGCCAGCAGCCCAAGACTTAAGGATACGCAGTATTTT.

This chain links TRBV19 with TRBJ2-7; D not resolved. CDR1 is LNHDA and CDR2 is SQIVND in the germline V gene (reference sequence). Trimming pared 3 bases from V and 6 bases from J, leaving 12 bases between. The length of the CDR3 is 13 residues. The CDR3 is CASSMAAFREQYF. As DNA, the CDR3 is TGTGCCAGTAGTATGGCGGCCTTCCGCGAGCAGTACTTC.

The chain links TRBV7-6 to TRBJ2-7; 8 nucleotides line up with TRBD1. Per germline, CDR1 SGHVS and CDR2 FNYEAQ. The CDR3 sequence is 14 residues long. The ends lost 5 bases at V and 2 bases at J; junction bases unmatched: 5. CDR3 bases: TGTGCCAGCAGCGCCCCGGACAGGGCCTACGAGCAGTACTTC. It translates to CASSAPDRAYEQYF.

The gene calls are TRBV5-6 and TRBJ1-1; 10 nucleotides match TRBD1. Germline V CDR1 and CDR2: SGHDT, YYEEEE. Trimming cost V 2 bases and J 5 bases; bases outside gene matches: 12. This CDR3 region has 17 residues. In DNA form, the CDR3 reads TGTGCCAGCAGCTTTATTCATGTCGACAGGGGGCCAACTGAAGCTTTCTTT. Amino acids: CASSFIHVDRGPTEAFF.

This chain joins TRBV7-8 and TRBJ2-5; 9 bases are shared with TRBD2. This CDR3 region has 18 residues. Losses at the gene ends were 2 bases for V and 4 bases for J; bases not matched to a gene: 14. Germline assignment: CDR1 SGHVS and CDR2 FQNEAQ. This CDR3 is CASSLTPSGGGASETQYF. The CDR3 bases are TGTGCCAGCAGCTTAACCCCTTCTGGCGGGGGGGCCTCAGAGACCCAGTACTTC.

This sequence joins TRBV15 and TRBJ2-2; 8 bases agree with TRBD1. CDR1 is LNHNV, CDR2 YYDKDF, per germline (reference sequence). This CDR3 has 20 amino acids. V shed 0 bases, J shed 6 bases, and the junction held 18 bases outside the gene matches. CDR3 DNA: TGTGCCACCAGCAGAGATGGACCGGGACAGGTGGGGCCCAACGCCGGGGAGCTGTTTTTT. Encoded protein: CATSRDGPGQVGPNAGELFF.

This chain joins TRBV4-1 and TRBJ2-1, with D hard to call. CDR3 length equals 15 residues. The V end lost 0 bases, the J end lost 7 bases, and 13 bases lay between the germline ends. Germline V CDR1 and CDR2: MGHRA, YSYEKL. In nucleotides, the CDR3 is TGCGCCAGCAGCCAAGAGGCCCCCATAGGGAATGAGCAGTTCTTC. Protein: CASSQEAPIGNEQFF.

The chain is built from TRBV6-5 and TRBJ2-7; 8 nucleotides match TRBD2. V gave up 6 bases and J gave up 1 base; unmatched junction bases: 5. Germline-derived CDR1 and CDR2 are MNHEY and SVGAGI. CDR3 length equals 14 residues. CDR3 bases: TGTGCCAGCAGCTTTAGCGGGGATTCCTACGAGCAGTACTTC. Encoded protein: CASSFSGDSYEQYF.

The V and J genes are TRBV13 and TRBJ2-2; the D is unclear. The CDR3 is 13 residues long. Trimming left V 8 bases short and J 0 bases short, with 7 bases between. The germline gives CDR1 PRHDT, CDR2 FYEKMQ (reference sequence). CDR3 protein: CASLKANTGELFF. The CDR3 nucleotides are TGTGCCAGCCTAAAGGCGAACACCGGGGAGCTGTTTTTT.

The genes are TRBV6-6 and TRBJ1-2; possible D gene TRBD1, 6 bases. This CDR3 region has 13 residues. Germline V CDR1 and CDR2: MNHNY, SVGAGI (reference sequence). V lost 0 bases to trimming and J lost 8 bases, with 10 bases between them. CDR3 loop: CASSYSGQNGYTF. The CDR3 region has the DNA TGTGCCAGCAGTTACTCGGGACAAAACGGCTACACCTTC.

This clone appeared a single time. The rearrangement joins TRBV10-1 to TRBJ2-5; D call uncertain. The CDR3 length is 14 residues. Trimming shortened V by 3 bases and J by 0 bases, and 8 bases separated the two germline ends. The V gene's germline CDR1 is WNHNN and CDR2 SYGVQD (reference sequence). As DNA, the CDR3 is TGCGCCAGCAGTGAATCCGGATACCAAGAGACCCAGTACTTC. Translation gives CASSESGYQETQYF.

The rearrangement uses TRBV7-9 and TRBJ1-1, with D perhaps TRBD1 (6 bases). The germline V gene has CDR1 SEHNR and CDR2 FQNEAQ (reference sequence). V lost 5 bases and J lost 0, with 13 bases in between. The CDR3 has 15 residues. This chain's CDR3 is CASSLATGMNTEAFF. CDR3 nucleotides: TGTGCCAGCAGCCTCGCTACAGGGATGAACACTGAAGCTTTCTTT.

This clone appeared once. The rearrangement links TRBV15 to TRBJ2-1; weak D call: TRBD2 (6 bases). Per the germline V gene, CDR1 is LNHNV and CDR2 is YYDKDF (reference sequence). Trimming left V 8 bases short and J 1 base short, with 12 bases between. The CDR3 consists of 14 residues. CDR3 nucleotide sequence: TGTGCCACCCAGTTTGCGGGATCCTACAATGAGCAGTTCTTC. This sequence encodes CATQFAGSYNEQFF.

V usage is TRBV28 and J usage is TRBJ2-1; 7 nucleotides line up with TRBD1. V was pared by 5 bases and J by 6 bases, with 7 bases of the junction left unmatched. The CDR3 extends over 14 amino acids. CDR1 and CDR2 (germline): MDHEN, SYDVKM. The CDR3 reads CASSDGQALNEQFF. The CDR3 DNA reads TGTGCCAGCAGTGATGGACAGGCCCTCAATGAGCAGTTCTTC.

This clone is a singleton in its sample. The chain combines TRBV5-4 with TRBJ2-7; D remains ambiguous. The length of the CDR3 is 13 residues. Trimming cost V 5 bases and J 4 bases, with 13 bases left between them. CDR1 is SGHNT, CDR2 YYREEE, per germline (reference sequence). The CDR3 reads CASSLSTAYEQYF. Here the CDR3 DNA reads TGTGCCAGCAGTCTATCTACGGCGTACGAGCAGTACTTC.

The CDR3 protein is CARSGGRNQPQHF. DNA of the CDR3: TGTGCCAGAAGCGGGGGCCGCAATCAGCCCCAGCATTTT. The genes are TRBV5-3 and TRBJ1-5; D perhaps matches TRBD1 (6 bases). TRBV5-3 is marked as an open reading frame, function uncertain. The CDR3 sequence is 13 residues long. V was cut by 4 bases and J by 2 bases, with 7 bases left in between.

This chain connects TRBV27 to TRBJ1-2; D gene uncertain. V gave up 3 bases and J gave up 2 bases, with 10 bases separating them. Per the germline V gene, CDR1 is MNHEY and CDR2 is SMNVEV (reference sequence). CDR3 length equals 14 residues. The CDR3 here is CASSFVKTNYGYTF. In DNA, the CDR3 is TGTGCCAGCAGTTTTGTGAAAACAAACTATGGCTACACCTTC.

V and J are TRBV2 and TRBJ2-5; no clear D. The CDR3 has 14 amino acids. V was pared by 2 bases and J by 4 bases, with 11 bases between. The germline gives CDR1 SNHLY, CDR2 FYNNEI. CDR3 nucleotide sequence: TGTGCCAGCAGTGAAAGGCCACGCGGAGAGACCCAGTACTTC. It yields the protein CASSERPRGETQYF. The full variable domain, in which reference TRBV2 and TRBJ2-5 provide the parts outside the CDR3, is EPEVTQTPSHQVTQMGQEVILRCVPISNHLYFYWYRQILGQKVEFLVSFYNNEISEKSEIFDDQFSVERPDGSNFTLKIRSTKLEDSAMYFCASSERPRGETQYFGPGTRLLVL.

This sequence joins TRBV19 and TRBJ2-5, with D possibly matching TRBD2 (6 bases). The length of the CDR3 is 14 residues. CDR1 is LNHDA and CDR2 is SQIVND in the germline V gene (reference sequence). V lost 9 bases, J lost 1 base, and 15 bases lay in between. The CDR3 DNA follows: TGTGCCAGCTCGGACAACGGGGGCCAAGAGACCCAGTACTTC. Residues: CASSDNGGQETQYF.

A single count supports this clone. The chain joins TRBV7-9 to TRBJ2-7, with TRBD1 matching 9 bases. The junction had 11 bases not matched to a gene; V was cut back by 5 bases and J by 6 bases. Germline V lookup: CDR1 SEHNR, CDR2 FQNEAQ (reference sequence). CDR3 length: 15 amino acids. CDR3 protein: CASSATGQGSTEQYF. The CDR3 coding sequence is TGTGCCAGCAGCGCCACGGGACAGGGAAGCACCGAGCAGTACTTC. The entire variable domain, with the rest obtained from reference TRBV7-9 and TRBJ2-7, is as follows: DTGVSQNPRHKITKRGQNVTFRCDPISEHNRLYWYRQTLGQGPEFLTYFQNEAQLEKSRLLSDRFSAERPKGSFSTLEIQRTEQGDSAMYLCASSATGQGSTEQYFGPGTRLTVT.

This clone came up once. The rearrangement uses TRBV7-9 and TRBJ1-4; D ambiguous. The CDR3 runs to 16 residues. The germline gives CDR1 SEHNR, CDR2 FQNEAQ (reference sequence). Trimming pared 1 base from V and 4 bases from J, leaving 13 bases between. The chain's CDR3 is CASSLGDAGYNEKLFF. The CDR3 DNA reads TGTGCCAGCAGCTTAGGTGATGCTGGGTATAATGAAAAACTGTTTTTT.

V gene TRBV25-1 combines with J gene TRBJ1-6; D uncertain. The germline gives CDR1 MGHDK, CDR2 SYGVNS. Trimming stripped 0 bases from V and 8 bases from J, with 17 bases between. The CDR3 contains 17 residues. The CDR3 spells CASSEYIREGRDSPLHF. The CDR3 coding sequence is TGTGCCAGCAGTGAATATATTCGGGAGGGTCGGGATTCACCCCTCCACTTT.

This clone was detected only once. In DNA, the CDR3 is TGTGCCTGGAGTGGACTCTCCCTTGCGAATGAGCAGTTCTTC. Translated: CAWSGLSLANEQFF. The chain combines TRBV30 with TRBJ2-1; D not resolved. V was cut by 1 base and J by 7 bases, with 14 bases left in between. Germline V gives CDR1 GTSNPN, CDR2 SVGIG (reference sequence). The CDR3 runs to 14 residues.

This clone was seen a handful of times. The rearrangement joins TRBV19 to TRBJ1-5; D may be TRBD1 (5 bases). CDR3 length equals 16 residues. Trimming removed 1 base from V and 5 bases from J, with 15 bases in between. Germline CDR1 and CDR2: LNHDA and SQIVND (reference sequence). DNA for the CDR3: TGTGCCAGTAGTATAGTGAGGGAAGGGGCTCATCAGCCCCAGCATTTT. This encodes CASSIVREGAHQPQHF.

This clone was seen only once. The gene calls are TRBV27 and TRBJ1-6; 8 bases are shared with TRBD1. Germline CDR1 and CDR2: MNHEY and SMNVEV (reference sequence). This CDR3 has 14 residues. The ends lost 6 bases at V and 3 bases at J; junction bases unmatched: 1. CDR3 region: CASRTGVYNSPLHF. CDR3 nucleotides: TGTGCCAGCAGGACAGGGGTCTATAATTCACCCCTCCACTTT.